The clone carrying this TCR beta chain has at least ten counts. This sample was taken from a study of patients and donors after allogeneic stem cell transplantation. MiXCR was run by TCRdb on the RT-PCR reads, yielding one entry per CDR3 protein. The profile shows 800,000 to 1,000,000 distinct CDR3 sequences, roughly 17% of them singletons. Germline V lookup: CDR1 SQVTM, CDR2 ANQGSEA. Trimming took 4 bases from V and 0 from J, leaving 7 bases between them. The CDR3 is made up of 13 amino acids. The rearrangement uses TRBV29-1 and TRBJ1-5; the D is unclear. The sequencing input was blood, either unsorted or a sorted T cell fraction (not recorded which). The TCR sequence derives from a human donor who was either an allogeneic HSCT recipient or a stem cell or donor lymphocyte infusion donor (not recorded which). It is not recorded whose cells these are; they may come from a transplant donor. The CDR3 DNA reads as TGCAGCGTTGGGGCCAGTAGCAATCAGCCCCAGCATTTT. Amino acid sequence: CSVGASSNQPQHF.